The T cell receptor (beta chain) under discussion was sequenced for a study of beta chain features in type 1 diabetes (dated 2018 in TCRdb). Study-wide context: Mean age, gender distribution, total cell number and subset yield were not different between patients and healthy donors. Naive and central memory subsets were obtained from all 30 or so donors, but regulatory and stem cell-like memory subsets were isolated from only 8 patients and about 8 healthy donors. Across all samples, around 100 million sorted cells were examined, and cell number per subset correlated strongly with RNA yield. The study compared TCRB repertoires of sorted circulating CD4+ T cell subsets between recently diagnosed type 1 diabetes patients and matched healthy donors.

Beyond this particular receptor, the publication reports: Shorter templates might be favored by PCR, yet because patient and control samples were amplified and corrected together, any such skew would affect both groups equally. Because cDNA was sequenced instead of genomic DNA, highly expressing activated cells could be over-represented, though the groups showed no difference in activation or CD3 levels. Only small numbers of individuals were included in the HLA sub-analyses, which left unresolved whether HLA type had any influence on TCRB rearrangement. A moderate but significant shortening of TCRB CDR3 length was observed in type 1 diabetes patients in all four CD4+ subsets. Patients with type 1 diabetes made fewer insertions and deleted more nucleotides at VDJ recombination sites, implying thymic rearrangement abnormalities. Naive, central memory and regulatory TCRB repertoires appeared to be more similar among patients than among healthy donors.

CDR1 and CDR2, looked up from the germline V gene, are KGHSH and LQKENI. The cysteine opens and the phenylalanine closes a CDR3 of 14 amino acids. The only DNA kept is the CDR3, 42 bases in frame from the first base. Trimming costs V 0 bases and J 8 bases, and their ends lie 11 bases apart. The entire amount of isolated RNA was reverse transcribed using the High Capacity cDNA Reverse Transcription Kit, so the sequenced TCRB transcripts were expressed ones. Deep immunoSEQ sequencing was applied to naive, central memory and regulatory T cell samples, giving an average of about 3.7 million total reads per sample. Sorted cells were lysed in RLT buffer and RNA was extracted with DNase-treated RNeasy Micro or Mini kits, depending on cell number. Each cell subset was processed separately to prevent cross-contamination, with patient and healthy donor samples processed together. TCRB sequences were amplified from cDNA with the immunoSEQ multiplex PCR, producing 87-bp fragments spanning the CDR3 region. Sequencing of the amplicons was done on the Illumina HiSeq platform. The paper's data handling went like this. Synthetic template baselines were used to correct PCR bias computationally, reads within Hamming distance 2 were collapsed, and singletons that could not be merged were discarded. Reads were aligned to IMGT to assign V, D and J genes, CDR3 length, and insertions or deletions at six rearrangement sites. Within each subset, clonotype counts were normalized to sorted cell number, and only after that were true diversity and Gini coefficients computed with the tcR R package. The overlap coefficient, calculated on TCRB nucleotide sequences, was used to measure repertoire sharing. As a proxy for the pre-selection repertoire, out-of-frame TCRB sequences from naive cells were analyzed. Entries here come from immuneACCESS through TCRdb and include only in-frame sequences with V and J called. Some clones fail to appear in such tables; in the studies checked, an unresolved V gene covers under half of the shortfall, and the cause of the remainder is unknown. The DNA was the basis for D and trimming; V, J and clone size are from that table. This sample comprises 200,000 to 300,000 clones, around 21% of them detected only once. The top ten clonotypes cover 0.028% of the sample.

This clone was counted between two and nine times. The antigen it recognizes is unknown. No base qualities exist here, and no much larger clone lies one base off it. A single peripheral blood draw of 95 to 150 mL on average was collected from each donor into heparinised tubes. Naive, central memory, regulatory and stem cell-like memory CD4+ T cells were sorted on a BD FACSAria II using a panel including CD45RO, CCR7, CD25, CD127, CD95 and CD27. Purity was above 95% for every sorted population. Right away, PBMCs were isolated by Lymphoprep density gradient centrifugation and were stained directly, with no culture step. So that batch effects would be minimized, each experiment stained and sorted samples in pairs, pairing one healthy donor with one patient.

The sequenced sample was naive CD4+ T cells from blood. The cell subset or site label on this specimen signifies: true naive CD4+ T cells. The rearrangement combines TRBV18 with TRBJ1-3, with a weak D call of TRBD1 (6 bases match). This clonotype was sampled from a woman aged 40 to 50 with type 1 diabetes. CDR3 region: CASSPPGAVDTIYF. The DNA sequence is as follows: TGTGCCAGCTCACCACCGGGGGCGGTGGACACCATATATTTT.